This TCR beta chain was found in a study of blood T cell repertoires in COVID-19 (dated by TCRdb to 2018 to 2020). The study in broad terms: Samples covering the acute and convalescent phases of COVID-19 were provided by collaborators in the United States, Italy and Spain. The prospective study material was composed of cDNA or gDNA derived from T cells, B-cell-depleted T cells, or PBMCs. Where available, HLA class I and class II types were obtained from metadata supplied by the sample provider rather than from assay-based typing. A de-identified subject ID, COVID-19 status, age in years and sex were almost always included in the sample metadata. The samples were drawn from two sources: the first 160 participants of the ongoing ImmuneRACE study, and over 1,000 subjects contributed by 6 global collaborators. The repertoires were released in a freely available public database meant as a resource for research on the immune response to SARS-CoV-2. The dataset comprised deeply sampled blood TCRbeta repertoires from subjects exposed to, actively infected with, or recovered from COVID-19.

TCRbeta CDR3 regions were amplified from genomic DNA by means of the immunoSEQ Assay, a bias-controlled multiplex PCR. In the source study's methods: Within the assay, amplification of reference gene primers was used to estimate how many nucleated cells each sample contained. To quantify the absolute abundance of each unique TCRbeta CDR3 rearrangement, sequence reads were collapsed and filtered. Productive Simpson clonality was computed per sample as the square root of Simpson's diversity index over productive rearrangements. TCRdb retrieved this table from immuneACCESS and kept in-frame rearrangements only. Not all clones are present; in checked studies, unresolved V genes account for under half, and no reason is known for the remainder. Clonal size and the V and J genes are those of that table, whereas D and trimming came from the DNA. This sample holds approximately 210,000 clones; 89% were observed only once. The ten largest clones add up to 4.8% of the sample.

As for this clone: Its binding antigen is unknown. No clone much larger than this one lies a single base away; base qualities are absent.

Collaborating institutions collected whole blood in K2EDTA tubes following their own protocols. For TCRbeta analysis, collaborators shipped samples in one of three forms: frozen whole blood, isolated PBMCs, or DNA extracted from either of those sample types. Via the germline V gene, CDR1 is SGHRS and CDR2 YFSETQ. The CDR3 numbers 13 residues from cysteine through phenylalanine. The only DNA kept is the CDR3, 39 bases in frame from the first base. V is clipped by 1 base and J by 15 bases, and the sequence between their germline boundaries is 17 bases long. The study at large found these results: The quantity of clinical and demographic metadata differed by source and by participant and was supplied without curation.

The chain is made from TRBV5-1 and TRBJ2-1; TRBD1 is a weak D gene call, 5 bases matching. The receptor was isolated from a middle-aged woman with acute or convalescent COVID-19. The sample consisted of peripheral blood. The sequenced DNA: TGCGCCAGCAGCTTGTCTGGGGCCTATGATTGGTTCTTC. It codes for CASSLSGAYDWFF.